This TCR beta chain was observed in a study of Ad26.COV2.S vaccination and SARS-CoV-2 variants. Background on the study: Each vaccinee took Ad26.COV2.S intramuscularly, once or twice 56 days apart. Notes on the study in general: Analyses of TCR breadth and depth may have underestimated total T cell responses. After vaccination, substantial breadth of spike-specific CD8+ and CD4+ responses was reported. Vaccinees and placebo recipients showed similar non-spike TCR breadth.

Assay: immunoSEQ multiplex PCR; the TCRdb copy retains only in-frame clones and omits some. The sample consists of hundreds of thousands of clones, around 89% of them appearing once. About this clone: What it binds is unknown.

This sample's treatment: approximately 18 received Ad26.COV2.S at low or high dose, single or two shots; 5 received placebo; per-sample allocation not given. Each sample was drawn 63 days after the first injection (of vaccine or placebo). Germline CDR1 and CDR2: SEHNR and FQNEAQ (reference sequence). The CDR3 spans 15 residues. V lost 1 base, J lost 2 bases, and 4 bases stayed unmatched. The V gene is TRBV7-9, the J gene TRBJ1-2; 7 bases are shared with TRBD1. The starting material was peripheral blood, obtained in a trial of Ad26.COV2.S vaccine versus placebo. The source is a person between 18 and 65 years old who received the Ad26.COV2.S COVID-19 vaccine or a placebo. The CDR3 DNA is TGTGCCAGCAGCTTAGGACAGGGTGTCAACTATGGCTACACCTTC. Translating gives CASSLGQGVNYGYTF.